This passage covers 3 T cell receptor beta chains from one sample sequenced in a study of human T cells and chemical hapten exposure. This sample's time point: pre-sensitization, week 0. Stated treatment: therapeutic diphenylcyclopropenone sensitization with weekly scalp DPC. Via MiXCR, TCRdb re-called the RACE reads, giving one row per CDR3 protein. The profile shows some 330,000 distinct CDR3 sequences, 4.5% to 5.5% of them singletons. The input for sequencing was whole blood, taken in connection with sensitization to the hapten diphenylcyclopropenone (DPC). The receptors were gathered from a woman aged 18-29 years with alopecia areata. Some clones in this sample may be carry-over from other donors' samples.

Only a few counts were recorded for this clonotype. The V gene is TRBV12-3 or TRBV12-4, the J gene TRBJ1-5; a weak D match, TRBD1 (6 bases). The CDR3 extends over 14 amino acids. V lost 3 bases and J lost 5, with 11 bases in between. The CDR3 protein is CASSFGTTYQPQHF. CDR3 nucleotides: TGTGCCAGCAGTTTTGGGACAACTTATCAGCCCCAGCATTTT.

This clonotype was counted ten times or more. The CDR3 here is CASRAGTRNTEAFF. For the CDR3, the DNA is TGTGCCAGCAGGGCCGGGACAAGGAACACTGAAGCTTTCTTT. V is TRBV2 and J is TRBJ1-1, with D tentatively TRBD1 (6 bases). CDR1 is SNHLY and CDR2 is FYNNEI in the germline V gene. V was shortened by 6 bases and J by 1 base, with 12 bases between the two germline ends. The CDR3 runs to 14 residues.

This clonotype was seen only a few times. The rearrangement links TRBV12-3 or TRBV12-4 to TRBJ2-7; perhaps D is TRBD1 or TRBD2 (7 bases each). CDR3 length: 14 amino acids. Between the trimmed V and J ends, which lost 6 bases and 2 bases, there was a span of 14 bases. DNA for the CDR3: TGTGCCAGCAGCAGCGGGACAGCTGCCTACGAGCAGTACTTC. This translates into CASSSGTAAYEQYF.